The rows below give T cell receptor beta chains drawn from one sample of a study of Ad26.COV2.S vaccination and SARS-CoV-2 variants. TCRdb keeps only in-frame clones here, not all; method: immunoSEQ multiplex PCR. The data contain 400,000 to 450,000 clones, 90% of them seen just once; the ten biggest clones take up more than 9%. The specimen was peripheral blood, collected in a trial of Ad26.COV2.S vaccine versus placebo. Receptor source: a person aged 18-60 years who received the Ad26.COV2.S COVID-19 vaccine or a placebo. Each CDR3 is given with its conserved first and last residue. Fields, in order: CDR3 protein, CDR3 DNA, D gene, J gene, clone size, V gene. The D gene is left open where the match is weak. Size values are once, few and many counts, or a class for expanded clones, and some rows have none.

CDR3: CSVGQGRSYEQYF; DNA: TGCAGCGTAGGACAGGGTCGCAGCTACGAGCAGTACTTC; D: TRBD1; J: TRBJ2-7; size: once; V: TRBV29-1
CDR3: CASSESKENCFF; DNA: .; D: .; J: TRBJ1-4; size: .; V: TRBV10-1
CDR3: CASSLGGLTGELFF; DNA: TGTGCCAGCAGCTTAGGGGGATTGACCGGGGAGCTGTTTTTT; D: .; J: TRBJ2-2; size: .; V: TRBV7-7
CDR3: CSVEGRGAWGQETQYF; DNA: TGCAGCGTTGAAGGTCGAGGGGCTTGGGGCCAGGAGACCCAGTACTTC; D: .; J: TRBJ2-5; size: once; V: TRBV29-1
CDR3: CASSLASSRETQYF; DNA: TGTGCCAGCAGCTTGGCCAGTAGCCGAGAGACCCAGTACTTC; D: .; J: TRBJ2-5; size: once; V: TRBV5-4
CDR3: CASSGGDSAYEQYF; DNA: TGTGCCAGCAGTGGAGGGGACAGCGCCTACGAGCAGTACTTC; D: TRBD1; J: TRBJ2-7; size: .; V: TRBV25-1
CDR3: CASSYSGAPSEQYF; DNA: TGTGCCAGCAGTTACTCAGGGGCCCCATCCGAGCAGTACTTC; D: .; J: TRBJ2-7; size: .; V: TRBV6-2/TRBV6-3
CDR3: CSARDRGREQYF; DNA: TGCAGCGCCAGGGACAGGGGCCGCGAGCAGTACTTC; D: TRBD1; J: TRBJ2-7; size: .; V: TRBV29-1
CDR3: CASSEADLAGDFYEQYF; DNA: TGTGCCAGCAGTGAAGCGGATTTAGCGGGAGATTTCTACGAGCAGTACTTC; D: TRBD2; J: TRBJ2-7; size: once; V: TRBV2
CDR3: CASSTTRGPPYEQYF; DNA: TGTGCCAGCAGCACGACCAGGGGGCCCCCCTACGAGCAGTACTTC; D: TRBD1; J: TRBJ2-7; size: .; V: TRBV7-9
CDR3: CASSVVAGDYEQYF; DNA: TGTGCCAGCAGCGTAGTGGCGGGAGACTACGAGCAGTACTTC; D: TRBD2; J: TRBJ2-7; size: .; V: TRBV9
CDR3: CASSEGSGSTDTQYF; DNA: TGTGCCAGCAGTGAGGGTAGCGGGAGCACAGATACGCAGTATTTT; D: TRBD2; J: TRBJ2-3; size: few; V: TRBV6-4
CDR3: CASRTGTNTEAFF; DNA: TGCGCCAGCCGGACAGGGACGAACACTGAAGCTTTCTTT; D: TRBD1; J: TRBJ1-1; size: .; V: TRBV5-1
CDR3: CASSQGGGRRSGELFF; DNA: TGTGCCAGCAGCCAAGGAGGCGGGAGGAGGTCCGGGGAGCTGTTTTTT; D: TRBD2; J: TRBJ2-2; size: .; V: TRBV3-1/TRBV3-2
CDR3: CASSPLAGGDTQYF; DNA: TGTGCCAGCTCACCGTTAGCGGGAGGCGACACGCAGTATTTT; D: TRBD2; J: TRBJ2-3; size: .; V: TRBV18
CDR3: CASAGTNHYGYTF; DNA: TGTGCCAGCGCTGGTACGAATCACTATGGCTACACCTTC; D: .; J: TRBJ1-2; size: .; V: TRBV12-3/TRBV12-4
CDR3: CAWSGGHEKLFF; DNA: TGTGCCTGGAGCGGGGGACACGAAAAACTGTTTTTT; D: .; J: TRBJ1-4; size: .; V: TRBV30
CDR3: CASSPGTDQETQYF; DNA: TGCGCCAGCAGCCCTGGGACTGACCAAGAGACCCAGTACTTC; D: .; J: TRBJ2-5; size: .; V: TRBV5-1
CDR3: CASSLRLWASDTQYF; DNA: TGTGCCAGCAGCCTACGTTTGTGGGCCTCAGATACGCAGTATTTT; D: .; J: TRBJ2-3; size: .; V: TRBV13
CDR3: CASSQTDREGQPQHF; DNA: TGCGCCAGCAGCCAGACGGACAGGGAGGGTCAGCCCCAGCATTTT; D: TRBD1; J: TRBJ1-5; size: .; V: TRBV4-3
CDR3: CSVSRGPSGEKLFF; DNA: TGCAGCGTCTCACGGGGCCCGTCGGGCGAAAAACTGTTTTTT; D: .; J: TRBJ1-4; size: .; V: TRBV29-1
CDR3: CASSSPSAGGDNEQFF; DNA: TGTGCCAGCAGTTCCCCCAGCGCGGGAGGTGACAATGAGCAGTTCTTC; D: TRBD2; J: TRBJ2-1; size: .; V: TRBV28
CDR3: CASRLSGRHPYEQYF; DNA: TGTGCCAGTAGGCTTAGCGGGAGGCACCCCTACGAGCAGTACTTC; D: TRBD2; J: TRBJ2-7; size: .; V: TRBV19
CDR3: CASSISALILLNEQFF; DNA: TGTGCCAGTAGTATCAGCGCACTAATTCTCCTCAATGAGCAGTTCTTC; D: .; J: TRBJ2-1; size: .; V: TRBV19
CDR3: CASTPAGSGNTIYF; DNA: TGTGCCAGCACCCCCGCGGGCTCTGGAAACACCATATATTTT; D: .; J: TRBJ1-3; size: once; V: TRBV5-5
CDR3: CASIEAGTTDTQYF; DNA: TGTGCCAGCATTGAAGCGGGCACCACAGATACGCAGTATTTT; D: .; J: TRBJ2-3; size: .; V: TRBV6-1
CDR3: CATSAPSGRNTYNEQFF; DNA: TGTGCCACCAGTGCCCCTAGCGGGAGGAATACCTACAATGAGCAGTTCTTC; D: TRBD2; J: TRBJ2-1; size: .; V: TRBV24-1
CDR3: CASSGRDRVYNEQFF; DNA: TGTGCCAGCAGCGGCCGGGACAGGGTCTACAATGAGCAGTTCTTC; D: TRBD1; J: TRBJ2-1; size: many; V: TRBV7-9
CDR3: CASSSLAGGLQETQYF; DNA: TGTGCCAGCAGCTCACTAGCGGGAGGCCTCCAAGAGACCCAGTACTTC; D: TRBD2; J: TRBJ2-5; size: .; V: TRBV7-6
CDR3: CAWGQGASGETQYF; DNA: TGTGCCTGGGGGCAGGGGGCATCGGGAGAGACCCAGTACTTC; D: TRBD1; J: TRBJ2-5; size: once; V: TRBV30
CDR3: CASSLQRAWAANTEAFF; DNA: TGTGCCAGCAGCTTACAACGGGCATGGGCAGCGAACACTGAAGCTTTCTTT; D: .; J: TRBJ1-1; size: .; V: TRBV11-2
CDR3: CAISESRTRDLYEQYF; DNA: TGTGCCATCAGTGAGTCAAGGACTAGGGACTTATACGAGCAGTACTTC; D: TRBD2; J: TRBJ2-7; size: .; V: TRBV10-3
CDR3: CSVEAGQGYGYTF; DNA: TGCAGCGTTGAAGCGGGACAGGGCTATGGCTACACCTTC; D: TRBD1; J: TRBJ1-2; size: .; V: TRBV29-1
CDR3: CASSPSGLATDTQYF; DNA: TGTGCCAGCAGCCCTTCGGGACTAGCGACAGATACGCAGTATTTT; D: TRBD2; J: TRBJ2-3; size: .; V: TRBV7-3
CDR3: CASSSDRAFQETQYF; DNA: TGTGCCAGCAGCTCAGACAGGGCCTTTCAAGAGACCCAGTACTTC; D: TRBD1; J: TRBJ2-5; size: .; V: TRBV7-2
CDR3: CASSTTHREFDYGYTF; DNA: TGTGCCAGTAGTACCACTCACAGGGAATTTGACTATGGCTACACCTTC; D: .; J: TRBJ1-2; size: .; V: TRBV19
CDR3: CATSGRLAGGYNEQFF; DNA: TGTGCCACCAGCGGGAGACTAGCGGGAGGCTACAATGAGCAGTTCTTC; D: TRBD2; J: TRBJ2-1; size: .; V: TRBV15
CDR3: CASSQESSPDTQYF; DNA: TGTGCCAGCAGCCAAGAGTCTAGCCCGGATACGCAGTATTTT; D: .; J: TRBJ2-3; size: .; V: TRBV3-1/TRBV3-2
CDR3: CASSRNTEAFF; DNA: TGTGCCAGTTCCAGGAACACTGAAGCTTTCTTT; D: .; J: TRBJ1-1; size: .; V: TRBV25-1
CDR3: CASSLFTGIEAFF; DNA: TGCGCCAGCAGCTTGTTCACAGGGATTGAAGCTTTCTTT; D: .; J: TRBJ1-1; size: .; V: TRBV5-1
CDR3: CASSPGTYNEQFF; DNA: TGTGCCAGCAGCCCCGGGACTTACAATGAGCAGTTCTTC; D: .; J: TRBJ2-1; size: .; V: TRBV12-3/TRBV12-4
CDR3: CASSQDRVGEQYF; DNA: TGTGCCAGCAGCCAAGATCGCGTGGGCGAGCAGTACTTC; D: .; J: TRBJ2-7; size: .; V: TRBV14
CDR3: CASSRNRDYEQYF; DNA: TGTGCCAGCTCACGGAACAGGGACTACGAGCAGTACTTC; D: .; J: TRBJ2-7; size: .; V: TRBV18